What follows is one T cell receptor (beta chain) and its context. The antigen it binds to is not known. One end of the junction does not line up with germline, which may come from a read error. These data originate in a study of human T cells and chemical hapten exposure (dated by TCRdb to the early 2020s). For context, the study as a whole: For sensitization, 2% DPC in acetone was applied to a 2 cm by 2 cm area of upper inner arm skin. For TCR sequencing, blood came from over 25 alopecia patients at anywhere from one to four time points (pre-sensitization, 2, 6 and 24 weeks). Weekly therapeutic DPC doses were additionally applied to the scalp of patients throughout the roughly 23-week study period. Most of the patients in the cohort were female, and the cohort covered alopecia areata with under or over 50% scalp involvement, alopecia totalis and alopecia universalis. Peripheral blood TCR repertoire changes were tracked in vivo in alopecia patients during primary and secondary sensitization to the hapten diphenylcyclopropenone (DPC). Libraries were pooled for sequencing, and variation in per-sample TCR yields was attributed mainly to small differences in library volumes within the pool. Patient blood was sampled pre-sensitization (week 0) and at 2, 6 and about 24 weeks after DPC sensitization. Patch testing on the upper back used Finn chambers containing 0.01% DPC, with scoring done after 6 days according to International Contact Dermatitis Research Group standards.

Summary of the overall study and its limitations: Compared with pre-sensitization or healthy control sets, expanded TCRs formed significantly more large CDR3 similarity clusters, which is consistent with antigen-driven responses. DPC sensitization did not change how many TCRs were above 1 in 1000 frequency, and no evidence was found of alterations in global repertoire structure. Patch test score was positively correlated with the number of PT1 expanded TCRs, with significance at thresholds 8, 16 and 32 but not at 4. Because all patients had alopecia, a presumed autoimmune disease, the immune response of the patients might differ from that of healthy individuals. Repeated subsampling changed both the strength of the expansion versus patch-test correlation and the threshold at which the correlation became significant.

The sample's time point label, decoded: patch test 2, 6 weeks after DPC sensitization. What this sample's treatment or condition label stands for: therapeutic diphenylcyclopropenone sensitization with weekly scalp DPC. Blood at each patch-test visit was drawn before the patch test was applied. To be eligible, patients had to be aged 18 to 70, diagnosed with alopecia and judged suitable for DPC therapy, while pregnant patients were excluded. Unfractionated whole blood was collected in Tempus Blood RNA tubes, and total RNA was extracted from that blood. Reading from cysteine to phenylalanine, the CDR3 counts 13 amino acids. The kept DNA is CDR3 alone, 39 bases in frame from the first base. The germline V gene (reference sequence) specifies MNHNY as CDR1 and SVGAGI as CDR2. Library generation was performed with RACE. Sequencing instrument: NextSeq 500. Library preparation attached unique molecular identifiers to individual cDNA molecules for quantitative, reproducible TCR counting. From each blood RNA sample, both TCR alpha and TCR beta chains were sequenced. The study's own analysis went as follows. Samples had a median of about 96,000 TCRs, with a range from about 23,224 to 700,000. The Decombinator software suite was used to annotate V, J and CDR3 in the TCR reads. Every sample was subsampled to the same number of TCRs (28,000) for the PS versus PT1 abundance plots. TCRs were defined as expanded if absent before sensitization and observed at least eight times at the 2-week time point. The raw public data were reprocessed by TCRdb itself: fastp quality trimming at Q25, MiXCR clonotype calling, in-frame beta chains only. Rows with one shared CDR3 protein collapse into an entry with the most common genes and DNA. The V and J calls were determined by TCRdb, not by the authors. The sample table lists about 140,000 distinct CDR3 sequences, 10% to 15% of them with a count of one. Less than 1.5% of the sample is taken by the ten largest.

The receptor was derived from a woman aged 45-65 years with alopecia areata. Some clones in this sample may be carry-over from other donors' samples. The rearranged segments are TRBV6-6 and TRBJ1-3; no D gene is confidently identified. The sample in question was whole blood, obtained in connection with sensitization to the hapten diphenylcyclopropenone (DPC). The CDR3: CASSYARFDTMYF. DNA sequence: TGTGCCAGCAGTTACGCCAGGTTTGACACCATGTATTTT.